This is a list of T cell receptor beta chains from one sample in a study of regulatory and conventional T cells in RAG deficiency. Clones were sequenced by immunoSEQ multiplex PCR, and TCRdb holds only the in-frame ones, with some missing. The sample gives roughly 28,000 clones, approximately 90% of which show up once; roughly 0.83% is in the top ten. These sequences were also reported in another study, on regulatory T cells.

Sequencing was carried out using Tregs sorted from blood. These receptors originate from a human donor in good health. Each CDR3 is given with its conserved first and last residue. Each record gives: D gene, J gene, V gene, CDR3 length, clone size, CDR3 DNA, CDR3 protein. A D gene is named only where the DNA matches it firmly. Only part of the rows carry a size: once, few, many, or a class if the clone is expanded.

NA	TRBJ1-1	TRBV6-1	13	NA	TGTGCCAGCAGTGGTTCCAGGGAAACTGAAGCTTTCTTT	CASSGSRETEAFF
TRBD2	TRBJ2-2	TRBV4-1	18	NA	TGCGCCAGCAGCCACGGACTAGCGGGAGATACCAACACCGGGGAGCTGTTTTTT	CASSHGLAGDTNTGELFF
TRBD1	TRBJ2-3	TRBV9	14	few	TGTGCCAGCAGCTCCGGACAGGGGGCAGATACGCAGTATTTT	CASSSGQGADTQYF
NA	TRBJ1-2	TRBV7-9	14	NA	TGTGCCAGCAGCTTCCCGGACAGAAACTATGGCTACACCTTC	CASSFPDRNYGYTF
NA	TRBJ1-1	TRBV2	14	NA	TGTGCCAGCAGTGATCGACCCGGTAGCACTGAAGCTTTCTTT	CASSDRPGSTEAFF
TRBD1	TRBJ2-7	TRBV11-3	15	NA	TGTGCCAGCAGCTTAGGCGCGACAGGGGGCTACGAGCAGTACTTC	CASSLGATGGYEQYF
NA	TRBJ2-6	TRBV6-6	16	NA	TGTGCCAGCATCTACTCCTCGGTCTCTGGGGCCAACGTCCTGACTTTC	CASIYSSVSGANVLTF
NA	TRBJ2-7	TRBV5-1	16	NA	TGCGCCAGCAGCTCGCCGGGACACCGACCCTCCTACGAGCAGTACTTC	CASSSPGHRPSYEQYF
TRBD1	TRBJ2-7	TRBV5-1	16	NA	TGCGCCAGCAGCTCGGGGGCCGGGACAGGGCACTACGAGCAGTACTTC	CASSSGAGTGHYEQYF
NA	TRBJ2-3	TRBV5-4	16	NA	TGTGCCAGCAGCCCAAGGGACGAAACATCCACAGATACGCAGTATTTT	CASSPRDETSTDTQYF
NA	TRBJ1-5	TRBV6-6	13	NA	TGTGCCAGCAGACCGGACAGCAATCAGCCCCAGCATTTT	CASRPDSNQPQHF
NA	TRBJ1-6	TRBV5-1	15	medium-sized	TGCGCCAGCAGACGAGGGAGCTCCTATAATTCACCCCTCCACTTT	CASRRGSSYNSPLHF
NA	TRBJ1-2	TRBV5-1	13	NA	TGCGCCAGCAGCTACACGGCGAACTATGGCTACACCTTC	CASSYTANYGYTF
TRBD2	TRBJ2-3	TRBV4-2	18	NA	TGTGCCAGCAGCCAAGAGCAACTAGCGGGGGGCCGCCCGCCAACGCAGTATTTT	CASSQEQLAGGRPPTQYF
TRBD1	TRBJ1-1	TRBV10-3	13	NA	TGTGCCATCAGATCAGACAGGGCCACTGAAGCTTTCTTT	CAIRSDRATEAFF
NA	TRBJ1-6	TRBV7-3	15	NA	TGTGCCAGCAGCTTAATAACGGGCTTCGGTTCACCCCTCCACTTT	CASSLITGFGSPLHF
NA	TRBJ2-5	TRBV7-2	14	NA	TGTGCCAGCAGCTTAGGGGGGGCACAAGAGACCCAGTACTTC	CASSLGGAQETQYF
NA	TRBJ1-2	TRBV5-1	15	NA	TGCGCCAGCAGCTCCCTCGAGTGGACTAACTATGGCTACACCTTC	CASSSLEWTNYGYTF
NA	TRBJ1-6	TRBV10-2	14	NA	TGCGCCAGCAGTGAGTCTCATGGGAATTCACCCCTCCACTTT	CASSESHGNSPLHF
NA	TRBJ1-4	TRBV4-1	14	NA	TGCGCCAGCAGCTTCCGACAGGTATCGGAAAAACTGTTTTTT	CASSFRQVSEKLFF
TRBD2	TRBJ2-1	TRBV2	18	NA	TGTGCCAGCAGGAGGGGACTAGCGGGGGGGCCCTCCTACAATGAGCAGTTCTTC	CASRRGLAGGPSYNEQFF
TRBD2	TRBJ2-1	TRBV29-1	16	NA	TGCAGCGTGGACGGACTAGCGGGGGCCAACTACAATGAGCAGTTCTTC	CSVDGLAGANYNEQFF
NA	TRBJ1-1	TRBV7-9	14	NA	TGTGCCAGCAGCCCAAATCTTCTGAACACTGAAGCTTTCTTT	CASSPNLLNTEAFF
TRBD1	TRBJ2-1	TRBV7-7	15	NA	TGTGCTAGCAGCCTGGGACAGGGATCCTACAATGAGCAGTTCTTC	CASSLGQGSYNEQFF
TRBD1	TRBJ2-7	TRBV18	14	once	TGTGCCAGCTCAACGCAGGGGGCCCACCACGAGCAGTACTTC	CASSTQGAHHEQYF
NA	TRBJ2-1	TRBV29-1	13	NA	TGCAGCGTTGCTTGGAGCTCCTACAATGAGCAGTTCTTC	CSVAWSSYNEQFF
NA	TRBJ1-1	TRBV30	10	NA	TGTGCCTGGAGTAACATTGAAGCTTTCTTT	CAWSNIEAFF
TRBD2	TRBJ2-5	TRBV11-2	16	NA	TGTGCCAGCAGCCCCGGGGGGATCAGGAACCAAGAGACCCAGTACTTC	CASSPGGIRNQETQYF
NA	TRBJ1-3	TRBV6-1	15	NA	TGTGCCAGCAGTGTCTCGGGCTACTCTGGAAACACCATATATTTT	CASSVSGYSGNTIYF
TRBD1	TRBJ1-2	TRBV7-2	11	once	TGTGCCAGCAGAGATACCGGGACAGCTGACTTC	CASRDTGTADF
TRBD1	TRBJ2-1	TRBV5-1	14	NA	TGCGCCAGCAGCTTCGGACAGGGGGCGGATGAGCAGTTCTTC	CASSFGQGADEQFF
TRBD1	TRBJ1-2	TRBV5-1	14	NA	TGCGCCAGCAGCTCCGGGACAGAGGTCCGGGGCTACACCTTC	CASSSGTEVRGYTF
NA	TRBJ2-5	TRBV9	14	NA	TGTGCCAGCAGCTTGTCTCCAGGGATGAAGACCCAGTACTTC	CASSLSPGMKTQYF
NA	TRBJ2-5	TRBV6-5	15	NA	TGTGCCAGCAGGGCGATAAAAGGAGGACAAGAGACCCAGTACTTC	CASRAIKGGQETQYF
NA	TRBJ2-4	TRBV4-1	11	NA	TGCGCCAGCAGCCAAGATCGGATTCAGTACTTC	CASSQDRIQYF
TRBD1	TRBJ1-6	TRBV30	14	few	TGTGCCTGGACAGGGGGCGCGGTCTGGTCACCCCTCCACTTT	CAWTGGAVWSPLHF
NA	TRBJ2-2	TRBV7-2	12	NA	TGTGCCAGCAGCTTTACCACCGGGGAGCTGTTTTTT	CASSFTTGELFF
TRBD1	TRBJ1-1	TRBV19	15	NA	TGTGCCAGTAGTATATTCAAGTTTGGGGGACAGGGGTCTTTCTTT	CASSIFKFGGQGSFF
TRBD1	TRBJ1-2	TRBV9	14	NA	TGTGCCAGCAGCCCCCGGGACAGGGTCGATGGCTACACCTTC	CASSPRDRVDGYTF
NA	TRBJ2-2	TRBV10-1	12	NA	TGCGCCAGCAGTGTGGCCACCGGGGAGCTGTTTTTT	CASSVATGELFF
NA	TRBJ1-2	TRBV6-5	13	NA	TGTGCCAGCAGTTACTCGGCCGGCTATGGCTACACCTTC	CASSYSAGYGYTF
TRBD1	TRBJ1-6	TRBV4-1	18	NA	TGCGCCAGCAGCCAAGATTGGACAGGGAGCTCCTATAATTCACCCCTCCACTTT	CASSQDWTGSSYNSPLHF
NA	TRBJ1-5	TRBV5-4	13	NA	TGTGCCAGCAGCATAGATAGCAATCAGCCCCAGCATTTT	CASSIDSNQPQHF
TRBD2	TRBJ2-3	TRBV30	19	NA	TGTGCCTGGAGTGGTGGTCTAGCGGGGGGGCTTGTTGGCACAGATACGCAGTATTTT	CAWSGGLAGGLVGTDTQYF
TRBD2	TRBJ2-3	TRBV4-1	17	NA	TGCGCCAGCAGCCAAGTTTCTGCGCGGGGGGGCTTTGATACGCAGTATTTT	CASSQVSARGGFDTQYF